The next 5 T cell receptor beta chains were all read from a single sample in a study of a mutant IDH1 vaccine in newly diagnosed glioma. The data were produced by immunoSEQ multiplex PCR, yet TCRdb's version contains in-frame clones alone and is incomplete. This table has around 60,000 clones, less than 90% appearing once. The antigens these receptors bind are not known. Sample time point: week 47, end of study. Every vaccine dose comprised 300 ug of mutant IDH1 20-mer peptide plus topical imiquimod. The sequencing here drew on PBMCs, taken from a glioma patient whose treatment included an IDH1 peptide vaccine. Source of these receptors: a young man with glioma.

This chain links TRBV18 with TRBJ1-4; TRBD1 agrees at 8 bases. Trimming took 4 bases from V and 1 from J; bases not matched to a gene: 2. The CDR3 covers 15 residues. Germline CDR1 reads KGHSH; CDR2 reads LQKENI. The CDR3 DNA is TGTGCCAGCTCACTACAGGGGGAAACTAATGAAAAACTGTTTTTT. Protein sequence: CASSLQGETNEKLFF.

The chain is built from TRBV6-1 and TRBJ1-1; no clear D gene. Germline CDR1 reads MNHNS; CDR2 reads SASEGT. Between the trimmed V and J ends, which lost 2 bases and 1 base, there was a span of 8 bases. CDR3 length: 14 residues. In DNA, the CDR3 is TGTGCCAGCAGTGAATTACAGACGAACACTGAAGCTTTCTTT. Translated: CASSELQTNTEAFF.

The V call is TRBV27, the J call TRBJ2-3; TRBD2 agrees at 8 bases. The junction had 10 bases not matched to a gene; V was cut back by 6 bases and J by 2 bases. The CDR3 is 16 amino acids. Germline assignment: CDR1 MNHEY and CDR2 SMNVEV (reference sequence). DNA of the CDR3: TGTGCCAGCAGAATGGGGAGCGGGGGCCACACAGATACGCAGTATTTT. Protein sequence: CASRMGSGGHTDTQYF.

The chain has TRBV7-2 and TRBJ2-3, with TRBD2 matching over 11 bases. This CDR3 has 16 residues. CDR1 is SGHTA, CDR2 FQGNSA, per germline. After removal of 3 bases from V and 4 bases from J, the junction contained 6 bases not matched to a gene. Here the CDR3 reads CASSLVSGGAADTQYF. The CDR3 DNA follows: TGTGCCAGCAGCTTGGTTAGCGGGGGGGCCGCAGATACGCAGTATTTT. The full variable domain, with the rest looked up from reference TRBV7-2 and TRBJ2-3, is GAGVSQSPSNKVTEKGKDVELRCDPISGHTALYWYRQSLGQGLEFLIYFQGNSAPDKSGLPSDRFSAERTGGSVSTLTIQRTQQEDSAVYLCASSLVSGGAADTQYFGPGTRLTVL.

The rearrangement uses TRBV18 and TRBJ2-5; the match to TRBD1 covers 8 bases. The CDR3 contains 14 residues. Germline CDR1 is KGHSH and CDR2 is LQKENI. Trimming at V came to 3 bases and at J to 4 bases, leaving 4 bases not matched to a gene. CDR3 loop: CASSPTGDRETQYF. DNA of the CDR3: TGTGCCAGCTCACCGACAGGGGATAGAGAGACCCAGTACTTC.